This T cell receptor beta chain was profiled in a study of control samples from healthy donors and cancer patients (dated by TCRdb to 2020 to 2021). There are 17 amino acids in the CDR3, from cysteine to phenylalanine inclusive. The kept DNA is CDR3 alone, 51 bases in frame from the first base. Reading the germline V gene gives CDR1 SGHDT and CDR2 YYEEEE. Germline trimming amounts to 0 bases on V and 6 bases on J, with 9 as the count of junction bases outside the gene matches. The library was produced with the immunoSEQ multiplex PCR assay. In TCRdb, the immuneACCESS table is reduced to in-frame sequences with V and J assigned. These tables do not hold every clone; where another copy was compared, an unresolved V gene accounts for under half, and the others remain unexplained. The sample table lists approximately 82,000 clones, 87% of them with a count of one. In total, the top ten clones hold more than 15% of the sample.

This clone was observed once. Its antigen is unknown. No much larger clone exists at a distance of one base, and base qualities are not known. This chain joins TRBV5-6 to TRBJ1-5; 10 nucleotides in the junction match TRBD1. Sequencing was done on a sample of blood. The clonotype was recovered from a man aged 50 to 60 in good health. CDR3 region: CASSLGQGAGGGQPQHF. The DNA sequence is as follows: TGTGCCAGCAGCTTGGGACAGGGGGCAGGGGGTGGTCAGCCCCAGCATTTT. With the portions outside the CDR3 filled from the reference TRBV5-6 and TRBJ1-5 genes, the complete variable region becomes DAGVTQSPTHLIKTRGQQVTLRCSPKSGHDTVSWYQQALGQGPQFIFQYYEEEERQRGNFPDRFSGHQFPNYSSELNVNALLLGDSALYLCASSLGQGAGGGQPQHFGDGTRLSIL.